This is a list of T cell receptor beta chains from one sample in a study of cytomegalovirus exposure and HLA in healthy donors. Here immunoSEQ multiplex PCR was the method, and the copy in TCRdb shows in-frame clones only, minus some. The data show 100,000 to 150,000 clones, with under 85% seen just once and around 3.9% held by the top ten. Sequences were obtained from PBMCs. These receptors were collected from a woman in her fifties or sixties in good health and CMV-seropositive. The CDR3 runs from the conserved cysteine through the conserved F or W. Not every row has a clone size; where given, it reads once, few, many or a size class.

few	TRBV18	CASSTGTGDLGTQYF
few	TRBV29-1	CSVDGESQGEGYTF
NA	TRBV4-3	CASSQEFSTGEIYGYTF
once	TRBV10-2	CASSSLDRTGELFF
NA	TRBV27	CASSSQGVPSPLHF
NA	TRBV7-2	CASSLSGYGETQYF
NA	TRBV13	CASSYPLGVWRDTQYF
NA	TRBV18	CASSQEDRGLNTGELFF
once	TRBV19	CASTTAQGAVGYTF
NA	TRBV4-1	CASSQGVASFEQYF
NA	TRBV19	CASSIRDTEAFF
NA	TRBV6-5	CASSSPAGSGNTIYF
NA	TRBV5-5	CASSHGTGSSYNEQFF
NA	TRBV4-3	CASSPSGGLAQETQYF
NA	TRBV7-9	CASAREAGSYEQYF
NA	TRBV29-1	CSVIDLGQFPRGYGYTF
NA	TRBV9	CASSVAGIAGELFF
NA	TRBV27	CASSFSGGGAGREQYF
NA	TRBV7-8	CASSETGMNTEAFF
NA	TRBV27	CASSLGGFNNEQFF
NA	TRBV29-1	CSGSDRHYGYTF
NA	TRBV10-1	CASSPSGGEETQYF
NA	TRBV6-5	CASSYGTGKNSPLHF
NA	TRBV19	CASNRQGPYNEQFF
NA	TRBV5-6	CASSSGWGGYTF
few	TRBV27	CASSRPGLVYEQYF
NA	TRBV27	CASSPAGMNTGELFF